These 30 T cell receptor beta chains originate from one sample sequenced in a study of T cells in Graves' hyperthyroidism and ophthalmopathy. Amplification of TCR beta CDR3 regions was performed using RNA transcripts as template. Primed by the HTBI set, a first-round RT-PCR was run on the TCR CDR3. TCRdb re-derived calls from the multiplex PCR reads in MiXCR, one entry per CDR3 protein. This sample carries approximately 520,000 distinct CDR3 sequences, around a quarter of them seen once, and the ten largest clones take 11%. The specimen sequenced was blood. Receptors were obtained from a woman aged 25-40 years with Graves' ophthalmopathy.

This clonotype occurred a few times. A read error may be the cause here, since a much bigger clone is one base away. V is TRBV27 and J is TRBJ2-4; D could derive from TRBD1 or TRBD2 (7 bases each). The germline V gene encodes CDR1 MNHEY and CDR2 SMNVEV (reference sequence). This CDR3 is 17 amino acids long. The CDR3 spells CASRPRGGHGPKNIKYF. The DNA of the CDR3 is TGTGCCAGCAGGCCCAGGGGGGGGCATGGGCCTAAAAACATTAAGTACTTC.

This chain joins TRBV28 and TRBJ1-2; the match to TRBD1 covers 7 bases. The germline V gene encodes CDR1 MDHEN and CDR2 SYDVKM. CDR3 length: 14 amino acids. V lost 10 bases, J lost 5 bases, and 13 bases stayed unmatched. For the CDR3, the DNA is TGTGCCACCACGGAGGGACAGATTTCTTATGGCTACACCTTC. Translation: CATTEGQISYGYTF.

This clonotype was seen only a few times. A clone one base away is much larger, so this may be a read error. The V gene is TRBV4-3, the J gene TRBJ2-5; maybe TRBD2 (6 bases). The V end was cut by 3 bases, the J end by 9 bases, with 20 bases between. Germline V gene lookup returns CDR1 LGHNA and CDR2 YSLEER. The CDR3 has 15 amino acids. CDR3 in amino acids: CASSHGETRRVAQYF. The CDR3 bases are TGCGCCAGCAGCCATGGCGAGACTAGGAGGGTGGCCCAGTACTTC.

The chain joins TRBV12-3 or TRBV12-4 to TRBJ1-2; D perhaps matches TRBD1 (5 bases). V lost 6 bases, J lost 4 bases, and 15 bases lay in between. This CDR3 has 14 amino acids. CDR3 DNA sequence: TGTGCCAGCAGCACCTCGGGGGGGGGCTATGGCTACACCTTC. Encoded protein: CASSTSGGGYGYTF.

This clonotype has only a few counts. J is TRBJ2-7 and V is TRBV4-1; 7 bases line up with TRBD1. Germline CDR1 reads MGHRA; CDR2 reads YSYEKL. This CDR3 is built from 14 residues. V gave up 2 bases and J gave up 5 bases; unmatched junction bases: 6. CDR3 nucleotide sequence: TGCGCCAGCAGCCAAAACAGGGGACCCCACGAGCAGTACTTC. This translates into CASSQNRGPHEQYF.

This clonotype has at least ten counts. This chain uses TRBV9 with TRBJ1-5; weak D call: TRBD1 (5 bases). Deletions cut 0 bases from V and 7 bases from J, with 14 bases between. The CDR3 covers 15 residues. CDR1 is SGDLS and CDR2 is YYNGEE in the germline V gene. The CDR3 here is CASSVDGLGDQPQHF. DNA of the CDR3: TGTGCCAGCAGCGTAGACGGACTGGGGGACCAGCCCCAGCATTTT. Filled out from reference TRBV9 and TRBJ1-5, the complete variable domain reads DSGVTQTPKHLITATGQRVTLRCSPRSGDLSVYWYQQSLDQGLQFLIQYYNGEERAKGNILERFSAQQFPDLHSELNLSSLELGDSALYFCASSVDGLGDQPQHFGDGTRLSIL.

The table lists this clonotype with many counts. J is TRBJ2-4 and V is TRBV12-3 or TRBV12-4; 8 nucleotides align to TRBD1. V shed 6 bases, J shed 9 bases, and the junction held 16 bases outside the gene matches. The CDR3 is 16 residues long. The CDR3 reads CASSLVVGQVSGIQYF. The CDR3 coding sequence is TGTGCCAGCAGCTTGGTCGTGGGACAGGTATCCGGCATTCAGTACTTC.

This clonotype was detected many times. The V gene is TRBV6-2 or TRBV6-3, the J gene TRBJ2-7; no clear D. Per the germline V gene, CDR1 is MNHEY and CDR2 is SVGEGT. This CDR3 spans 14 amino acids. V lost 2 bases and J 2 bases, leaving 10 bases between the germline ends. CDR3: CASSYPGGTYEQYF. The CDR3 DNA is TGTGCCAGCAGTTACCCAGGTGGGACCTACGAGCAGTACTTC.

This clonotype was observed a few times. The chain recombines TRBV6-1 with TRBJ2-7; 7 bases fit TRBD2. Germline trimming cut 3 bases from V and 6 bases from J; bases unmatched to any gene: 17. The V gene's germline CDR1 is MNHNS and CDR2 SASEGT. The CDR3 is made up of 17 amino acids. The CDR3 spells CASSDFFVGGGRIEQYF. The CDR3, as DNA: TGTGCCAGCAGTGATTTTTTTGTCGGCGGGGGACGTATCGAGCAGTACTTC.

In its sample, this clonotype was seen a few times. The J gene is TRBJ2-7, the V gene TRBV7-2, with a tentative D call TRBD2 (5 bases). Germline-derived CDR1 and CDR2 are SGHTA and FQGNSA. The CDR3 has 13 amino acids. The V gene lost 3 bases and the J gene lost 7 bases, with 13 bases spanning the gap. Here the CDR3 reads CASSLDSYGEQYF. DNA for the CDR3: TGTGCCAGCAGCTTGGACTCTTATGGGGAGCAGTACTTC.

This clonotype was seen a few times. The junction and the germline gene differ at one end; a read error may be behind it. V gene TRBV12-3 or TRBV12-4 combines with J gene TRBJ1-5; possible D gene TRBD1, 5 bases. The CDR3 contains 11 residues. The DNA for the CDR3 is TGTGCCAGCAACCTCCGGGACCCAGACCGGTTT. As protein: CASNLRDPDRF.

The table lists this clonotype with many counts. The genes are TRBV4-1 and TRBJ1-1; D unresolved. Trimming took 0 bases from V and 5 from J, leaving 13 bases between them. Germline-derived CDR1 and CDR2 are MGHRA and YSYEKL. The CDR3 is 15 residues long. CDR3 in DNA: TGCGCCAGCAGCCAAGAAAAAAAAGGGTATACTGAAGCTTTCTTT. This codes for CASSQEKKGYTEAFF.

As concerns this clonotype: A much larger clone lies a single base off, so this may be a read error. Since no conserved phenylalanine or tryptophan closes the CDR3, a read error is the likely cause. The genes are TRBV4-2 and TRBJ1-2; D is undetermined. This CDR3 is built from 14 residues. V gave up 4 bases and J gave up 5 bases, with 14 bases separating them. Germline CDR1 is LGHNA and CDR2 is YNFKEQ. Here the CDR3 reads CASSRDGEGYGYTY. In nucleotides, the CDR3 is TGTGCCAGCAGCCGGGATGGGGAGGGTTATGGCTACACCTAC.

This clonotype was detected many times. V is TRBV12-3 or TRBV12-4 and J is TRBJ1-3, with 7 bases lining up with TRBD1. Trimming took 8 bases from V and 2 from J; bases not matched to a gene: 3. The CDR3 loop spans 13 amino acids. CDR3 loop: CASDRETGNTIYF. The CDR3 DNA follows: TGTGCCAGCGACAGGGAAACTGGAAACACCATATATTTT.

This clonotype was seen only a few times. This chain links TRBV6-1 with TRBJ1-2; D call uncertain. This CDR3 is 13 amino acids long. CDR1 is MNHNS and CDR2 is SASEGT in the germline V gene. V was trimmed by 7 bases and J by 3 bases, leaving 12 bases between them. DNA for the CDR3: TGTGCCAGCACCGCCGGAGGAGACTATGGCTACACCTTC. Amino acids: CASTAGGDYGYTF.

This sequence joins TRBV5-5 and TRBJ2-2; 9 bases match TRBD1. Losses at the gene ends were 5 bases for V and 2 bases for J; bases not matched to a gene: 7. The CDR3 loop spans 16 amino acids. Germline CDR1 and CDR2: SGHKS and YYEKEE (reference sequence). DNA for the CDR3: TGTGCCAGCAGGAAGAGACAGGGGGTAAACACCGGGGAGCTGTTTTTT. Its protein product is CASRKRQGVNTGELFF.

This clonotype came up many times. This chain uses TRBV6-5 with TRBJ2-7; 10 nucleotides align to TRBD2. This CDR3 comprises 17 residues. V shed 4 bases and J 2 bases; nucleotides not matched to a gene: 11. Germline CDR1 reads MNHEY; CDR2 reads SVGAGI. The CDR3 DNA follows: TGTGCCAGCAGTTGGGGAATGGCTAGCGGGGGAGCCTACGAGCAGTACTTC. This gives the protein CASSWGMASGGAYEQYF.

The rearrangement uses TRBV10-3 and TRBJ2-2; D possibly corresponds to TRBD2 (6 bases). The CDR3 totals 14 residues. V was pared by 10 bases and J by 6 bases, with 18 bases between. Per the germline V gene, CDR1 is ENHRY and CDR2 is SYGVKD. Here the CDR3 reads CATSPRQRAGELFF. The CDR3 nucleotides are TGTGCCACCTCCCCGCGGCAGCGGGCCGGGGAGCTGTTTTTT.

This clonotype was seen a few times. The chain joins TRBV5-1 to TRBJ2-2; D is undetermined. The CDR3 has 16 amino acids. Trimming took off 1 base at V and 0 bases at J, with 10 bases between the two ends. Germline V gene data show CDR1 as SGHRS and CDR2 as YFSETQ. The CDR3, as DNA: TGCGCCAGCAGCTTGCCAGACACCGCGAACACCGGGGAGCTGTTTTTT. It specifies CASSLPDTANTGELFF.

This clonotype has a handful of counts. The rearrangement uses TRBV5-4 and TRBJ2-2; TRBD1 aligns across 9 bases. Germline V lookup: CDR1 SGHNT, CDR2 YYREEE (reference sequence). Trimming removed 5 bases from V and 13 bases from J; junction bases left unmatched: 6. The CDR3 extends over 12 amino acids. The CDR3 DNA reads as TGTGCCAGCAGGGGACAGGGCCTGAGGCTGTTTTTT. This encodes CASRGQGLRLFF.

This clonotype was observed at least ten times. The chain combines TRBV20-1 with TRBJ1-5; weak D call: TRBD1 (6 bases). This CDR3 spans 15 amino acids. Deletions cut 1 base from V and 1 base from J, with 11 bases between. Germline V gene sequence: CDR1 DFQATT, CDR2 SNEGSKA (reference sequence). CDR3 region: CSARVQGGSNQPQHF. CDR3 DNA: TGCAGTGCTAGAGTACAGGGCGGGAGCAATCAGCCCCAGCATTTT.

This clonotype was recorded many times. The chain's CDR3 is CSARKWTPETEAFF. In DNA form, the CDR3 reads TGCAGTGCTAGAAAATGGACCCCAGAGACTGAAGCTTTCTTT. The chain employs TRBV20-1 and TRBJ1-1; D is uncertain. Germline lookup yields CDR1 DFQATT and CDR2 SNEGSKA (reference sequence). V was pared by 2 bases and J by 5 bases, with 15 bases between. CDR3 length: 14 amino acids.

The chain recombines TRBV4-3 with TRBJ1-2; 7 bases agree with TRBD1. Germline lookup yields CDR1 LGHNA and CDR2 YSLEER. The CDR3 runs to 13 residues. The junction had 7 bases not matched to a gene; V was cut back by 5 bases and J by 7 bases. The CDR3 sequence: CASSETGTIGYTF. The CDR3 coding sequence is TGCGCCAGCAGCGAGACAGGGACAATTGGCTACACCTTC.

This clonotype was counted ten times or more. In nucleotides, the CDR3 is TGCAGTGCTGAAGGACAGGGGGCATTCGCTGAAGCTTTCTTT. Its translation: CSAEGQGAFAEAFF. The genes are TRBV20-1 and TRBJ1-1, with 11 bases aligning to TRBD1. The CDR3 is 14 amino acids. From germline, CDR1 is DFQATT and CDR2 SNEGSKA (reference sequence). The junction had 8 bases not matched to a gene; V was cut back by 5 bases and J by 6 bases.

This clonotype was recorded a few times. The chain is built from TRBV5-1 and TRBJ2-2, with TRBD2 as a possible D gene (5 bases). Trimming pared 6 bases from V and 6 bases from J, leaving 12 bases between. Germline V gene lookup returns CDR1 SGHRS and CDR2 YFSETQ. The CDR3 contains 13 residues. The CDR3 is CASKTGSSGELFF. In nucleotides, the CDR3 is TGCGCCAGCAAGACGGGGAGCTCCGGGGAGCTGTTTTTT.

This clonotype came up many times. The CDR3 loop reads CAWSVPRDTNYGYTF. DNA for the CDR3: TGTGCCTGGAGTGTACCCCGGGACACGAACTATGGCTACACCTTC. This chain uses TRBV30 with TRBJ1-2; possible D gene TRBD1, 6 bases. This CDR3 spans 15 amino acids. V was trimmed by 0 bases and J by 2 bases, leaving 13 bases between them. The germline V gene encodes CDR1 GTSNPN and CDR2 SVGIG (reference sequence).

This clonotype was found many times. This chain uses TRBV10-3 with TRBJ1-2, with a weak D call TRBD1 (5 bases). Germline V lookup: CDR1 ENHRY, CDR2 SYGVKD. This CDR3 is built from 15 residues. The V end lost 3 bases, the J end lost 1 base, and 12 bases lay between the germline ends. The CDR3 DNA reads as TGTGCCATCAGTGACACCGGGACGTATAACTATGGCTACACCTTC. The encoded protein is CAISDTGTYNYGYTF.

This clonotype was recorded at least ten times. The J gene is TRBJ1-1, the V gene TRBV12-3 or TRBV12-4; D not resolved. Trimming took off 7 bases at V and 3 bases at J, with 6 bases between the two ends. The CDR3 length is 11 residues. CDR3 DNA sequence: TGTGCCAGCACTGCGGACACTGAAGCTTTCTTT. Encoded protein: CASTADTEAFF.

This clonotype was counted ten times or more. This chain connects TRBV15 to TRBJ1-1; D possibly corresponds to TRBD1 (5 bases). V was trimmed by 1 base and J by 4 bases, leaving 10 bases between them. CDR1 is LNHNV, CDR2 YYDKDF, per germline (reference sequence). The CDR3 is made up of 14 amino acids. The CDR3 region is CATSRGDGGTEAFF. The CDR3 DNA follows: TGTGCCACCAGCAGAGGGGACGGAGGCACTGAAGCTTTCTTT.

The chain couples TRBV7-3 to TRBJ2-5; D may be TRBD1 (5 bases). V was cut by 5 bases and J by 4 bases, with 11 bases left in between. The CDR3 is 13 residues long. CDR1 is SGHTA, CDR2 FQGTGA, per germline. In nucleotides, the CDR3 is TGTGCCAGCAGCCCCTTAGGGGCAGAGACCCAGTACTTC. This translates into CASSPLGAETQYF. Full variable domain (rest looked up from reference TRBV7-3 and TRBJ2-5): GAGVSQTPSNKVTEKGKYVELRCDPISGHTALYWYRQSLGQGPEFLIYFQGTGAADDSGLPNDRFFAVRPEGSVSTLKIQRTERGDSAVYLCASSPLGAETQYFGPGTRLLVL.